Below, one TCR beta chain is given with its context. This clone has only one observation. Its recognized antigen is unknown. Base qualities are not at hand, and no much larger clone is one base apart. Samples from volunteer blood donors who had recovered from COVID-19 were contributed by a second Seattle source. Whole blood was collected in K2EDTA tubes by collaborating institutions according to the institutions' own protocols. For TCRbeta analysis, collaborators shipped samples as frozen whole blood, isolated PBMCs, or DNA extracted from either of those sample types. This record belongs to a study of blood T cell repertoires in COVID-19 (dated by TCRdb to 2020 to 2021). Study-wide context: Samples from collaborators originated in the United States, Italy and Spain and spanned both the acute and convalescent phases of COVID-19. The material from the prospective study consisted of cDNA or gDNA derived from T cells, B-cell-depleted T cells, or PBMCs. Subjects who had been exposed to COVID-19, were actively infected with it, or had recovered from it provided the deeply sampled blood TCRbeta repertoires that made up the dataset. A freely available public database, intended as a resource for researchers studying the immune response to SARS-CoV-2, is where the repertoires were released. The samples were drawn from the first 160 participants of the ongoing ImmuneRACE study and from over 950 subjects provided by 6 global collaborators. Sample metadata almost always included a de-identified subject ID, COVID-19 status, age in years and sex. Where HLA class I and class II types were available, the types were taken from metadata supplied by the sample provider, not from assay-based typing. Study-wide findings and limitations: The amount of clinical and demographic metadata varied by source and participant and was provided uncurated.

TCRbeta CDR3 regions were amplified from genomic DNA using the immunoSEQ Assay, a bias-controlled multiplex PCR. The authors' pipeline ran thus. The number of nucleated cells in each sample was estimated from the amplification of reference gene primers within the assay. To quantify the absolute abundance of each unique TCRbeta CDR3 rearrangement, sequence reads were collapsed and filtered. Productive Simpson clonality was computed per sample as the square root of Simpson's diversity index over productive rearrangements. TCRdb took this table from immuneACCESS and kept in-frame rearrangements with V and J called. Such tables lack part of the clones; where checked against another copy, unresolved V genes explain under half of the gap, and the rest is unexplained. That table supplies the V and J calls and clone size; D and trimming were determined from the DNA. The sample data list roughly 150,000 clones, and more than 70% of these were observed just once. The ten largest clonotypes hold about 19% of the sample.

V is trimmed back by 4 bases and J by 6 bases, and the junction contains 15 bases that no gene match accounts for. CDR1 and CDR2 (SGHRS, YFSETQ) derive from the germline V gene. There are 17 amino acids in the CDR3, from cysteine to phenylalanine inclusive. Solely the CDR3 DNA is kept, with 51 bases framed from the first base. The sample consisted of peripheral blood. The receptor comes from a woman in her seventies who had recovered from COVID-19. The V and J genes are TRBV5-1 and TRBJ2-2, with 7 bases matching TRBD1. The CDR3 loop reads CASSLFTGQISPGELFF. The base sequence is TGCGCCAGCAGCCTGTTTACGGGACAGATATCGCCCGGGGAGCTGTTTTTT.